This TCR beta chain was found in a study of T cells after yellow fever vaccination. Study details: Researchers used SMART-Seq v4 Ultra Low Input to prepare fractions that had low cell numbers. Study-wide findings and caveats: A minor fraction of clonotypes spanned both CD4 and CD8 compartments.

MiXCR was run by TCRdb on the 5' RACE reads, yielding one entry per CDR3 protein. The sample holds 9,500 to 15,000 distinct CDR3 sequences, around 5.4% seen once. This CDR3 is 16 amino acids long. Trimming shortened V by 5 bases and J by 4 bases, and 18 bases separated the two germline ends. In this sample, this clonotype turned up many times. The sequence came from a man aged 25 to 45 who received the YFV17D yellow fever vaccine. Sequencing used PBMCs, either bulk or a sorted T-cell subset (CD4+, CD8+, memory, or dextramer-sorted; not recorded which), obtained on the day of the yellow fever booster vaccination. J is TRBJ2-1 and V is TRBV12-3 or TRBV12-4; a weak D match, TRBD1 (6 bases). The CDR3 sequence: CASSTRVGARYNEQFF. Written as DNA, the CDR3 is TGTGCCAGCAGTACCCGGGTGGGGGCCAGGTACAATGAGCAGTTCTTC.